This is a list of T cell receptor beta chains from one sample in a study of T cells after yellow fever vaccination. TCRdb itself ran the 5' RACE reads through MiXCR, one entry per CDR3 protein. Here the sample spans 450,000 to 550,000 distinct CDR3 sequences, 21% being singletons. The source material was PBMCs, sampled more than 20 days after the first yellow fever vaccination. Receptors were obtained from a man between 18 and 35 years old who received the YFV17D yellow fever vaccine. The conserved cysteine and the conserved F or W are not part of the CDR3 here. Fields, in order: D gene, V gene, CDR3 protein. The D gene is left open where the match is weak.

>NA|TRBV20-1
SARDGGAHYEQY
>NA|TRBV5-1
ASSLALLYNEQF
>TRBD1|TRBV13
ASSRPGGNTEAF
>NA|TRBV6-5
ASSSQAGTNQPQH
>NA|TRBV4-3
ASSQQHGMNTEAF
>TRBD1|TRBV6-1
ASSRSVGQEYAGELF
>NA|TRBV5-1
ASSLPPDDTQY
>TRBD1|TRBV5-1
ASSFDPGGFTEAF
>TRBD2|TRBV7-6
ASSLALTGGKTDTQY
>TRBD2|TRBV10-3
AIRGTSGGADTQY
>NA|TRBV25-1
ASSELSFHEQY
>NA|TRBV12-3/TRBV12-4
ASSLVNSPLH
>NA|TRBV7-9
ASSLGFYEQY
>NA|TRBV4-3
ASSQESGNTGELF
>NA|TRBV21-1
ASSKETDYKPQH
>TRBD1|TRBV6-5
ASSYTGTGHSPLH
>TRBD2|TRBV4-3
ASSKTSGGLSSYNEQF
>NA|TRBV7-9
ASSSRSGTGNTIY
>TRBD1|TRBV10-1
ASGTGDSPEQY
>NA|TRBV7-9
ASTLGPGVLNTEAF
>TRBD2|TRBV7-9
ASSLAGGEREQY
>TRBD1|TRBV12-3/TRBV12-4
ASSSGGATQH
>NA|TRBV21-1
ASKGEGRDEQY
>NA|TRBV3-1
ASSQGSSVLALAQETQY
>TRBD2|TRBV12-3/TRBV12-4
ASSLRLAGTGELF
>TRBD1|TRBV4-3
ASSLIRGQGNEQF
>NA|TRBV5-6
ASSPAGILGTQY
>NA|TRBV6-1
ATFPGADGATEAF
>NA|TRBV5-1
ASSLRLLEANYGYT
>TRBD2|TRBV28
ASSSLWGGSSYNEQF
>NA|TRBV6-1
ASSEARGADLTDTQY
>TRBD2|TRBV6-5
ASSSPPTSGGARRY
>NA|TRBV4-2
ASSRGHLLSEAF
>NA|TRBV10-3
ASRASVGRGYNEQF
>TRBD1|TRBV6-1
ASRGDRYPNQPQH
>TRBD2|TRBV7-2
ASSKRTSGVTEQF
>TRBD2|TRBV5-1
ASSLRASGGGLGSEQF
>NA|TRBV11-2
ASSLEYPYTDTQY
>NA|TRBV12-3/TRBV12-4
ASTFDRGNQPQH
>TRBD1|TRBV29-1
SADPGTGNGNTIY
>NA|TRBV5-6
ASSLGIFRTNNEQF
>TRBD1|TRBV2
ASKGTGGSPLH
>NA|TRBV9
ASSITDRRNTIY
>NA|TRBV7-2
ASSSGGGPTDTQY
>NA|TRBV4-3
ASSQEVGPEQY
>NA|TRBV3-1
ASSQETVRRY
>NA|TRBV20-1
SAYPQGLSSYEQY
>TRBD1|TRBV6-2/TRBV6-3
ASSSTDRGDNEQF
>NA|TRBV10-3
AISELRINEQF
>TRBD1|TRBV5-1
ASSSRQGGTGELF
>TRBD1|TRBV2
ASEGRGPQETQY
>NA|TRBV2
ASQSSSFNQPQH
>NA|TRBV12-3/TRBV12-4
ASSLLIRGGYT